This T cell receptor beta chain was captured in a study of T cells after yellow fever vaccination (dated by TCRdb to the late 2010s). Broadly, across the study: Using CD3, CD45RA, CCR7 and CD95 staining, memory subsets (EM, EMRA, CM and Tscm) were sorted on a BD FACS Aria III. Sorting of memory subsets took place on days 0, 15 and 45 and at 18 months after primary vaccination, as well as on days 0, 15 and 45 after the 30-year booster. Blood was collected at multiple timepoints before and after primary and secondary immunization, and bulk PBMC replicates and cell subsets were isolated. Two healthy male donors, one aged 18 to 30 and one aged 30 to 39 years, were included in the cohort. Libraries from fractions with low cell numbers were prepared with the SMART-Seq v4 Ultra Low Input RNA kit. To follow T-cell clones before and after primary and booster YFV17D yellow fever vaccination, bulk TCR alpha and beta repertoires were sequenced over time.

According to the study, the label for this sample's treatment or condition signals: live attenuated yellow fever vaccine strain. A standard Ficoll-Paque protocol was used to isolate PBMCs from peripheral blood. For sorted memory subsets, RNA extraction was done with the RNeasy Micro Kit. Study-level results and caveats: Computational filtering was required because FACS-sorted repertoires could contain abundant contaminating clonotypes from the bulk population. On day 0, almost all vaccine-responding clonotypes were below detection in the sorted memory subsets. A small share of clonotypes occurred in both CD4 and CD8 compartments, likely arising from convergent recombination. Most clones expanded after primary vaccination (almost 97% of CD4 and 88% of CD8) were re-detected after the booster, suggesting that broad memory maintenance occurred. Compared with the primary T-cell response, the secondary T-cell response was weaker but faster, peaking on day 5 rather than day 15. Because the study included only a couple of donors, the extent to which the findings can be generalized is limited.

This clonotype was seen repeatedly, ten times or more. It has no much larger one-base neighbor in the sample; base qualities were not kept. TCR cDNA was made using 5'RACE template switching, a step that added a universal primer site and unique molecular identifiers. cDNA synthesis was primed from both the TCR alpha and TCR beta constant segments. Libraries were amplified in two PCR steps, with sample barcodes and sequencing adapters added in the second step. Sequencing of the libraries was done on either Illumina HiSeq 2500 (2x100 bp) or NovaSeq (2x150 bp). On the authors' methods: Demultiplexing of reads and collapsing into UMI consensus sequences were performed with MIGEC, and V(D)J alignment was carried out with MiXCR. Vaccine-responding clonotypes were identified with edgeR using replicate PBMC samples, with FDR below 0.01 and a log2 fold change above 5 up to day 15 being required. Each bulk clonotype was labeled CD4 or CD8 based on which sequenced repertoire, CD4 or CD8, contained the clonotype at higher abundance. To estimate how each clone was distributed across memory phenotypes, clonotype frequencies in memory subsets were weighted by FACS-sorted cell numbers. In-frame beta chains were kept once TCRdb had trimmed the public reads at Q25 with fastp and called clones with MiXCR. Each CDR3 protein appears once, grouped with its most common genes and DNA. TCRdb assigned the V and J calls; the authors' analysis was not used. This sample comprises fewer than 35,000 distinct CDR3 sequences, approximately 10% of them detected only once. The ten largest clones add up to around 10% of the sample.

V is reduced by 3 bases and J by 3 bases, leaving a spacing of 9 bases between them. The CDR3 goes from the cysteine to the phenylalanine over 14 residues. Only the CDR3 DNA stays, 42 bases, in frame from base 1. CDR1 and CDR2 were assigned from the germline V gene as SGHTA and FQGNSA. Specimen: PBMCs, either bulk or a sorted T-cell subset (CD4+, CD8+, memory, or dextramer-sorted; not recorded which), collected more than 14 days after the first yellow fever vaccination. The chain is made from TRBV7-2 and TRBJ2-1; 6 matching bases give a weak D call of TRBD2. The source is a man younger than 35 who received the YFV17D yellow fever vaccine. The CDR3: CASSFPGVYNEQFF. The base sequence is TGTGCCAGCAGCTTCCCGGGGGTCTACAATGAGCAGTTCTTC.